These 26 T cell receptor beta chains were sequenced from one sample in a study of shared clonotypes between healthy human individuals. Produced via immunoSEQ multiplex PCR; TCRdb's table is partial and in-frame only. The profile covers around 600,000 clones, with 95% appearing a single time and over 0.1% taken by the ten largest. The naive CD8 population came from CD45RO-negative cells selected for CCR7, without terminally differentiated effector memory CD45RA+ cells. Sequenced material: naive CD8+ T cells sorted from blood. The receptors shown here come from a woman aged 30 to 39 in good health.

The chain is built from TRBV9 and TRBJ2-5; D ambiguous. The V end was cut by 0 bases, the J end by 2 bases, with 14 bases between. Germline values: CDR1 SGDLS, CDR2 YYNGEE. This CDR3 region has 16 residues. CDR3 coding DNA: TGTGCCAGCAGCGTAGGAAGTTTCCCGTATCAAGAGACCCAGTACTTC. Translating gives CASSVGSFPYQETQYF.

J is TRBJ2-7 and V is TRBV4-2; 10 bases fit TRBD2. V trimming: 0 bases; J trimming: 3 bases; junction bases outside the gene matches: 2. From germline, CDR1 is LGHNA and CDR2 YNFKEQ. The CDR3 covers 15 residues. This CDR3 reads CASSQETSGIYEQYF. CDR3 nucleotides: TGTGCCAGCAGCCAAGAAACTAGCGGGATCTACGAGCAGTACTTC.

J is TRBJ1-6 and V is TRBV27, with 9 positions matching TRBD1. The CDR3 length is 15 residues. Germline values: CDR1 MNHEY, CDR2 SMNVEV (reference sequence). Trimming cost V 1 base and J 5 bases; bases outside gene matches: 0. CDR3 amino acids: CASSLWTGDNSPLHF. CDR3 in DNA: TGTGCCAGCAGTTTATGGACAGGGGATAATTCACCCCTCCACTTT.

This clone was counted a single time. The CDR3 DNA is TGCGCCAGCAGCAGGGGGCGGGTCACCGGGGAGCTGTTTTTT. It translates to CASSRGRVTGELFF. The rearrangement uses TRBV4-1 and TRBJ2-2, with 7 bases aligning to TRBD1. The V gene end was trimmed by 5 bases and the J gene end by 4 bases; junction bases not matched to a gene: 4. Looked up from germline, CDR1 is MGHRA and CDR2 is YSYEKL. The CDR3 consists of 14 residues.

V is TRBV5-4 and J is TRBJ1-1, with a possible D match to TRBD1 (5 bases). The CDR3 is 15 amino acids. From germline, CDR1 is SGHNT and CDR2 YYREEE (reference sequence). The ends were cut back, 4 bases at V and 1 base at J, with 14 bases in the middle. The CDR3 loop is CASSPLGEGNTEAFF. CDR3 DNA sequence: TGTGCCAGCAGCCCCTTGGGGGAGGGGAACACTGAAGCTTTCTTT.

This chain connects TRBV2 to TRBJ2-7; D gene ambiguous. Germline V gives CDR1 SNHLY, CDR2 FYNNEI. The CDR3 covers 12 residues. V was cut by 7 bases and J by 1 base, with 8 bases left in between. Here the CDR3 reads CASNPVSYEQYF. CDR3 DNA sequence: TGTGCCAGCAACCCCGTATCCTACGAGCAGTACTTC.

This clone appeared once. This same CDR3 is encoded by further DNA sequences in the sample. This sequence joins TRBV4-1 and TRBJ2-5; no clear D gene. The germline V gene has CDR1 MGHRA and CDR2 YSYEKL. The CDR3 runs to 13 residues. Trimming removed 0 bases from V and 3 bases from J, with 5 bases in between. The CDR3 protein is CASSQDYEETQYF. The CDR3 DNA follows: TGCGCCAGCAGCCAAGACTATGAAGAGACCCAGTACTTC.

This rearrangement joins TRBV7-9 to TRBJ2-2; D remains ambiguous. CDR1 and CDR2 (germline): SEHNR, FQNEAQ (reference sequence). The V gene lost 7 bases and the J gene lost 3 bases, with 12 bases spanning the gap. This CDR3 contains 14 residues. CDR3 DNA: TGTGCCAGCATAGCAGAGTTTGACACCGGGGAGCTGTTTTTT. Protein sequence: CASIAEFDTGELFF.

The CDR3 region has the DNA TGTGCCAGCAGCTTAGTCCCCTCTGGGGCCAACGTCCTGACTTTC. Protein sequence: CASSLVPSGANVLTF. The V gene is TRBV11-2, the J gene TRBJ2-6; no reliable D call. This CDR3 spans 15 amino acids. Germline lookup yields CDR1 SGHAT and CDR2 FQNNGV. The V gene lost 1 base and the J gene lost 0 bases, with 4 bases spanning the gap.

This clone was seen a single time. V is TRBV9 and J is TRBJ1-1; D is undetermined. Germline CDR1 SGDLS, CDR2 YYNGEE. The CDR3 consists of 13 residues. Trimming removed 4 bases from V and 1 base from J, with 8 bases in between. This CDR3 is CASSQAPNTEAFF. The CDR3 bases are TGTGCCAGCAGCCAAGCACCGAACACTGAAGCTTTCTTT.

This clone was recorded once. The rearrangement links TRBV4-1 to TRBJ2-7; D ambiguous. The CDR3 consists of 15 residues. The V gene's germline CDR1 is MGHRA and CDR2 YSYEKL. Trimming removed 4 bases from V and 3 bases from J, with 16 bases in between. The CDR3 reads CASSPSWTESYEQYF. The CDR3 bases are TGCGCCAGCAGCCCATCATGGACCGAAAGCTACGAGCAGTACTTC.

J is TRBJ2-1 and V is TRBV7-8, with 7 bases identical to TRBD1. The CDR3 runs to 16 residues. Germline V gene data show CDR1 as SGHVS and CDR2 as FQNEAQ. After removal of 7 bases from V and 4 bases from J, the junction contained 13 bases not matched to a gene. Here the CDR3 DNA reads TGTGCCAGCACCCCCCCCGGGACAGAGCAATACAATGAGCAGTTCTTC. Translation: CASTPPGTEQYNEQFF.

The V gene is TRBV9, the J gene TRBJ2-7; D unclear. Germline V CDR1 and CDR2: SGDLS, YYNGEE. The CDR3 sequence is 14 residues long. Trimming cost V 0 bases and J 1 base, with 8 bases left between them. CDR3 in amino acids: CASSVGFASYEQYF. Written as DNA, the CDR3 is TGTGCCAGCAGCGTAGGCTTCGCGTCCTACGAGCAGTACTTC.

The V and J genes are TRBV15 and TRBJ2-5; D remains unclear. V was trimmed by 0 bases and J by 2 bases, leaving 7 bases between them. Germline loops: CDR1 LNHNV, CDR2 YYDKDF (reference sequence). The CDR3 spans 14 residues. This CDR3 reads CATSREDGQETQYF. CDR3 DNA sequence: TGTGCCACCAGCAGAGAGGACGGTCAAGAGACCCAGTACTTC.

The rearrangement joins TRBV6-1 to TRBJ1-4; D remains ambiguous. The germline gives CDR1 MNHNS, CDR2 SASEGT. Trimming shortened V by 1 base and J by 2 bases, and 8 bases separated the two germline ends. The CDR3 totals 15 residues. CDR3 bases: TGTGCCAGCAGTGAAGGCAGAATGACTAATGAAAAACTGTTTTTT. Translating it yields CASSEGRMTNEKLFF.

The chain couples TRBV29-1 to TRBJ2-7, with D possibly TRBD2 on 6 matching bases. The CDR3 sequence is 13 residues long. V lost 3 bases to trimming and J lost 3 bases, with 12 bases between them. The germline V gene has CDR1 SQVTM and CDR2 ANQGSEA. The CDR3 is CSVESSENYEQYF. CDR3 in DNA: TGCAGCGTTGAGTCTAGCGAAAACTACGAGCAGTACTTC.

The CDR3 DNA is TGTGCCAGCAGCGTAGCTCTGCTAGCGGTCTACAATGAGCAGTTCTTC. Its translation is CASSVALLAVYNEQFF. V gene TRBV9 combines with J gene TRBJ2-1, with TRBD2 identical over 7 bases. Losses at the gene ends were 0 bases for V and 3 bases for J; bases not matched to a gene: 6. The germline CDR1 and CDR2 sequences are SGDLS and YYNGEE. The CDR3 has 16 amino acids.

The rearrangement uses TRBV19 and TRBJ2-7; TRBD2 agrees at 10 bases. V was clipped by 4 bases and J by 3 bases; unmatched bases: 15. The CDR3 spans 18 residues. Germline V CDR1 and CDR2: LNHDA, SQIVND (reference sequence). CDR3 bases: TGTGCCAGTAGTACCCTCAGCGGGGGGGGTAGCGGAGTCTACGAGCAGTACTTC. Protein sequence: CASSTLSGGGSGVYEQYF.

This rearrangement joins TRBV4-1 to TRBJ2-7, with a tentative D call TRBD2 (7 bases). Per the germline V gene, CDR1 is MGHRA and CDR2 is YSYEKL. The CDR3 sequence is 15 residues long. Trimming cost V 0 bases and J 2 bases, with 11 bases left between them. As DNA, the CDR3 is TGCGCCAGCAGCCAAGATGGGGGGGGCCCCTACGAGCAGTACTTC. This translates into CASSQDGGGPYEQYF.

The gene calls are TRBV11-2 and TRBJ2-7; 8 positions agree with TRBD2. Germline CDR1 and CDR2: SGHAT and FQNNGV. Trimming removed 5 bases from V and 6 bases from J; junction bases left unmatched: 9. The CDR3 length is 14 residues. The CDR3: CASSPGLGMGEQYF. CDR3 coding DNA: TGTGCCAGCAGCCCGGGACTAGGGATGGGCGAGCAGTACTTC.

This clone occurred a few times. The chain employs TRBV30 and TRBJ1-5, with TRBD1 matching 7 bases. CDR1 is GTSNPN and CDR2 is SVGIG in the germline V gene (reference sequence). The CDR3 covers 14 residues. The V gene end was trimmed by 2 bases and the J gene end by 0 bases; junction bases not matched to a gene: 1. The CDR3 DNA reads TGTGCCTGGAGTCGGGACAGTAGCAATCAGCCCCAGCATTTT. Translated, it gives CAWSRDSSNQPQHF.

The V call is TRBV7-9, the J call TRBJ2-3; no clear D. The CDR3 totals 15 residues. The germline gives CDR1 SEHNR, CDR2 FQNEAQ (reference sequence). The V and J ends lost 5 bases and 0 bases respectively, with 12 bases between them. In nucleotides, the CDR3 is TGTGCCAGCAGCCCACGGACCAAAAGCACAGATACGCAGTATTTT. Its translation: CASSPRTKSTDTQYF.

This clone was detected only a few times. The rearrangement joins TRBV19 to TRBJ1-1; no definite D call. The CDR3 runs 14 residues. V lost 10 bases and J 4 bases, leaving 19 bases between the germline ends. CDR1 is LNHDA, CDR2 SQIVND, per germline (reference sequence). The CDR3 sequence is CATTQQRGATEAFF. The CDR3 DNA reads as TGTGCCACAACCCAGCAGCGCGGCGCCACTGAAGCTTTCTTT.

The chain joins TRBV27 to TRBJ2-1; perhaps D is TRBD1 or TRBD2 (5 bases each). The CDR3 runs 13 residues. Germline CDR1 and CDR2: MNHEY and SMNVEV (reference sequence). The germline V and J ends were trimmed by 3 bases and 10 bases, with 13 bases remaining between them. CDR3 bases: TGTGCCAGCAGTTTTTCGGGGAACAGGGAGCAGTTCTTC. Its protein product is CASSFSGNREQFF.

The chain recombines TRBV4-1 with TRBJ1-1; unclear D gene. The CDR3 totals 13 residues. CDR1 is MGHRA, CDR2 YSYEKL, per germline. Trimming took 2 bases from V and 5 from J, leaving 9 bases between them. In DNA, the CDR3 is TGCGCCAGCAGCCAAAGCAAGAAAACTGAAGCTTTCTTT. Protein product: CASSQSKKTEAFF.

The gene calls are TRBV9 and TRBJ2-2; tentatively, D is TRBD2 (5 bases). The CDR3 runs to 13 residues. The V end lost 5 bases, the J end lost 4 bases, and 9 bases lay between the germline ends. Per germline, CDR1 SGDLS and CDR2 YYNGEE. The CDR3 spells CASRGSGTGELFF. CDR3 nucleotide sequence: TGTGCCAGCAGAGGCAGCGGCACCGGGGAGCTGTTTTTT.